One sample yielded the 16 T cell receptor beta chains listed below, sequenced in a study of early T cells in non-severe SARS-CoV-2 infection. A single record per CDR3 protein comes from TCRdb applying MiXCR to the 5' RACE reads. This table holds approximately 110,000 distinct CDR3 sequences, more than 12% found once. Sequenced input: whole blood. These receptors originate from an adult who was a healthcare worker with PCR-confirmed SARS-CoV-2 infection or an uninfected control (not recorded which).

The chain employs TRBV3-1 and TRBJ2-7; D ambiguous. Per germline, CDR1 LGHDT and CDR2 YNNKEL (reference sequence). The V end was cut by 4 bases, the J end by 2 bases, with 12 bases between. This CDR3 comprises 14 residues. CDR3 amino acids: CASSRPTPPYEQYF. The CDR3 DNA reads TGTGCCAGCAGCCGGCCCACCCCCCCCTACGAGCAGTACTTC.

This clonotype was detected only a few times. The rearrangement uses TRBV6-6 and TRBJ1-6, with a tentative D call TRBD1 (5 bases). There are 16 residues in the CDR3. Germline V gene lookup returns CDR1 MNHNY and CDR2 SVGAGI (reference sequence). V lost 6 bases to trimming and J lost 7 bases, with 19 bases between them. CDR3 protein: CASRPGTGRRNSPLHF. CDR3 sequence (DNA): TGTGCCAGCAGGCCCGGGACGGGGAGAAGGAATTCACCCCTCCACTTT.

This clonotype occurred a few times. The chain combines TRBV12-3 or TRBV12-4 with TRBJ1-6; weak D call: TRBD1 (6 bases). The CDR3 has 12 amino acids. Trimming cost V 6 bases and J 11 bases, with 11 bases left between them. The CDR3 DNA reads TGTGCCAGCAGCCAGGGGTCGACACCCCTCCACTTT. Translated: CASSQGSTPLHF.

The chain couples TRBV25-1 to TRBJ2-3; the match to TRBD2 covers 11 bases. The CDR3 is 18 residues long. Trimming took 4 bases from V and 1 from J; bases not matched to a gene: 10. Germline CDR1 is MGHDK and CDR2 is SYGVNS. The CDR3 DNA is TGTGCCAGCAGTGTACTAGCGGGGGCGAATATTCGCACAGATACGCAGTATTTT. Residues: CASSVLAGANIRTDTQYF. Full variable domain (outside the CDR3, taken from reference TRBV25-1 and TRBJ2-3): EADIYQTPRYLVIGTGKKITLECSQTMGHDKMYWYQQDPGMELHLIHYSYGVNSTEKGDLSSESTVSRIRTEHFPLTLESARPSHTSQYLCASSVLAGANIRTDTQYFGPGTRLTVL.

The rearrangement uses TRBV27 and TRBJ2-7; tentatively, D is TRBD1 (6 bases). There are 16 residues in the CDR3. Per the germline V gene, CDR1 is MNHEY and CDR2 is SMNVEV (reference sequence). With 2 bases removed from V and 4 bases from J, the gap between germline ends came to 18 bases. Here the CDR3 reads CASSLGITGTHYEQYF. As DNA, the CDR3 is TGTGCCAGCAGTTTAGGGATAACCGGGACACATTACGAGCAGTACTTC.

The chain joins TRBV7-3 to TRBJ1-1; D ambiguous. The germline V gene encodes CDR1 SGHTA and CDR2 FQGTGA. V shed 2 bases and J shed 2 bases, with 6 bases lying between them. The CDR3 length is 13 residues. CDR3 nucleotide sequence: TGTGCCAGCAGCTTACAATACAACACTGAAGCTTTCTTT. Translated, it gives CASSLQYNTEAFF.

This clonotype was observed a handful of times. The V call is TRBV20-1, the J call TRBJ2-5; D gene unclear. Per germline, CDR1 DFQATT and CDR2 SNEGSKA (reference sequence). The length of the CDR3 is 14 residues. Trimming stripped 5 bases from V and 2 bases from J, with 15 bases between. CDR3 region: CSASLTPGQETQYF. CDR3 DNA sequence: TGCAGTGCTTCCCTGACGCCGGGTCAAGAGACCCAGTACTTC.

This clonotype turned up a few times. The rearrangement links TRBV19 to TRBJ2-1, with 10 bases lining up with TRBD2. In germline, CDR1 is LNHDA, CDR2 SQIVND (reference sequence). CDR3 length: 15 residues. The V gene end was trimmed by 3 bases and the J gene end by 8 bases; junction bases not matched to a gene: 7. This chain's CDR3 is CASSMRLAGVYEQFF. Here the CDR3 DNA reads TGTGCCAGTAGTATGCGGCTAGCGGGGGTGTATGAGCAGTTCTTC.

This clonotype occurred a few times. DNA for the CDR3: TGTGCCAGCAGTTTCGGGCCGAACACCGGGGAGCTGTTTTTT. As protein: CASSFGPNTGELFF. This chain connects TRBV12-3 or TRBV12-4 to TRBJ2-2; D is ambiguous. V dropped 3 bases and J dropped 0 bases, with 5 bases sitting between them. This CDR3 comprises 14 residues.

The V gene is TRBV15, the J gene TRBJ2-7; D is perhaps TRBD1 or TRBD2 (6 bases each). Germline V CDR1 and CDR2: LNHNV, YYDKDF (reference sequence). Trimming cost V 0 bases and J 4 bases, with 10 bases left between them. This CDR3 has 14 residues. In DNA, the CDR3 is TGTGCCACCAGCAGAGATGAGGGGGGATACGAGCAGTACTTC. Amino acid sequence: CATSRDEGGYEQYF.

The gene calls are TRBV12-3 or TRBV12-4 and TRBJ1-1; possible D gene TRBD1, 6 bases. V was pared by 7 bases and J by 7 bases, with 13 bases between. The CDR3 is 12 amino acids. The CDR3 DNA reads as TGTGCCAGCACCGAAACAGGGAATGAAGCTTTCTTT. This translates into CASTETGNEAFF.

This chain links TRBV19 with TRBJ1-4; a weak D match, TRBD1 (5 bases). The CDR3 totals 15 residues. V lost 3 bases and J 7 bases, leaving 15 bases between the germline ends. Germline CDR1 reads LNHDA; CDR2 reads SQIVND (reference sequence). DNA for the CDR3: TGTGCCAGTAGTATTGATGGGACGGCAGTTGAAAAACTGTTTTTT. This codes for CASSIDGTAVEKLFF. Filled out from reference TRBV19 and TRBJ1-4, the complete variable domain reads DGGITQSPKYLFRKEGQNVTLSCEQNLNHDAMYWYRQDPGQGLRLIYYSQIVNDFQKGDIAEGYSVSREKKESFPLTVTSAQKNPTAFYLCASSIDGTAVEKLFFGSGTQLSVL.

This chain connects TRBV4-1 to TRBJ2-1; 7 positions agree with TRBD2. CDR1 MGHRA and CDR2 YSYEKL come from the germline V gene. Unmatched junction bases numbered 4, after V lost 1 base and J lost 4 bases. This CDR3 has 15 amino acids. CDR3 DNA sequence: TGCGCCAGCAGCCAAGCTAGCGGAGTTTACAATGAGCAGTTCTTC. Translating it yields CASSQASGVYNEQFF.

This clonotype turned up a few times. The rearrangement joins TRBV12-3 or TRBV12-4 to TRBJ1-5; D is perhaps TRBD1 (5 bases). The CDR3 is 15 residues long. With 5 bases removed from V and 1 base from J, the gap between germline ends came to 12 bases. The CDR3 sequence: CASSPSGRSNQPQHF. As DNA, the CDR3 is TGTGCCAGCAGTCCTTCAGGGAGAAGCAATCAGCCCCAGCATTTT.

This clonotype was detected many times. The V and J genes are TRBV29-1 and TRBJ2-1, with 11 bases matching TRBD2. This CDR3 is built from 17 residues. Germline values: CDR1 SQVTM, CDR2 ANQGSEA. J lost 4 bases, V lost 3 bases, and 11 bases had no gene match. CDR3 bases: TGCAGCGTTGACTTAGCGGGGGGGCAGAGGGTTTACAATGAGCAGTTCTTC. This gives the protein CSVDLAGGQRVYNEQFF.

In its sample, this clonotype was seen many times. The chain couples TRBV25-1 to TRBJ1-5; TRBD1 might be the D (5 bases). This CDR3 has 14 residues. V gave up 4 bases and J gave up 5 bases, with 12 bases separating them. Germline V gives CDR1 MGHDK, CDR2 SYGVNS. CDR3 bases: TGTGCCAGCAGTGGGGGGAACCGGGATCAGCCCCAGCATTTT. Translation: CASSGGNRDQPQHF.